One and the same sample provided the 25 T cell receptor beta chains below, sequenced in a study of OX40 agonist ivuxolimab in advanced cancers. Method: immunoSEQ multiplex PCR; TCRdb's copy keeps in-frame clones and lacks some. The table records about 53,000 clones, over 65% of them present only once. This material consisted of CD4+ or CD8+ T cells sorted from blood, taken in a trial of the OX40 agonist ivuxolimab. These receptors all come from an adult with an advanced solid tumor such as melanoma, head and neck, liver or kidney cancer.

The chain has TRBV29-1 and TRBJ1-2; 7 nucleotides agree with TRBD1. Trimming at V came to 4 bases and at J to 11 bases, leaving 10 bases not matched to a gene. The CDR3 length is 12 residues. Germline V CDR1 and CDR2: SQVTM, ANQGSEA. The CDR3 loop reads CSVASSGRGYTF. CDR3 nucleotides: TGCAGCGTTGCGTCGAGTGGCAGGGGGTACACCTTC. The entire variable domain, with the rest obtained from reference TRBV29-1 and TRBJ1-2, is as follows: SAVISQKPSRDICQRGTSLTIQCQVDSQVTMMFWYRQQPGQSLTLIATANQGSEATYESGFVIDKFPISRPNLTFSTLTVSNMSPEDSSIYLCSVASSGRGYTFGSGTRLTVV.

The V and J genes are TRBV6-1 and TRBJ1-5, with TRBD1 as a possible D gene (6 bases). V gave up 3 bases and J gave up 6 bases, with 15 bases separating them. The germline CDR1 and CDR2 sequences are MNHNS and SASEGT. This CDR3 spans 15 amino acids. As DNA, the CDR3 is TGTGCCAGCAGTGACCGTGGCAGGGGAGGTCAGCCCCAGCATTTT. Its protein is CASSDRGRGGQPQHF.

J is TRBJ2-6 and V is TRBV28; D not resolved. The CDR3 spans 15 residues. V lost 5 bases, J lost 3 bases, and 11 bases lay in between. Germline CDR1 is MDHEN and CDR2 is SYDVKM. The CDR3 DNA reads TGTGCCAGCAGTCCGCCGGCGGTTGGGGCCAACGTCCTGACTTTC. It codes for CASSPPAVGANVLTF.

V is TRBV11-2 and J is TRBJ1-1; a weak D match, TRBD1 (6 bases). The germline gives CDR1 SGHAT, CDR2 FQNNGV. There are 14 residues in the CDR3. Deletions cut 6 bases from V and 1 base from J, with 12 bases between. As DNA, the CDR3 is TGTGCCAGCAGACAACAGGGAACGAACACTGAAGCTTTCTTT. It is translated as CASRQQGTNTEAFF.

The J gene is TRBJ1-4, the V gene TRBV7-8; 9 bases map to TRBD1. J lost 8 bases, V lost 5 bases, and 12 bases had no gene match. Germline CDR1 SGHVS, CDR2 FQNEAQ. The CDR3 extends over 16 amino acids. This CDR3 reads CASSPPGQGVGEKLFF. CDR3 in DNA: TGTGCCAGCAGCCCACCGGGACAGGGCGTTGGGGAAAAACTGTTTTTT.

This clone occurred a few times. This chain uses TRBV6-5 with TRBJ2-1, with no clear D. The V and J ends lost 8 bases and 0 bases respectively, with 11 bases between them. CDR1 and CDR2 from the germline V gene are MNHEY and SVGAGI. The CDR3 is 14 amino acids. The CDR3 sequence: CASRKGTSYNEQFF. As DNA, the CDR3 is TGTGCCAGCCGGAAGGGTACCTCCTACAATGAGCAGTTCTTC.

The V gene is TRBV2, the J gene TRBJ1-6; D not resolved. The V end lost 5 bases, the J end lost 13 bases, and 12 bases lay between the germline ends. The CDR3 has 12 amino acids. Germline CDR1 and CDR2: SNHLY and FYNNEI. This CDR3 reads CASSQDPGPLHF. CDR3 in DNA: TGTGCCAGCAGTCAGGACCCGGGGCCCCTCCACTTT.

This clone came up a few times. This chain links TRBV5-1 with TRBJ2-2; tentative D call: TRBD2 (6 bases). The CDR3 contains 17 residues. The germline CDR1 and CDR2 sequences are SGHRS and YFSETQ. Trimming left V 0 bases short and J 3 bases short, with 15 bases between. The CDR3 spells CASSLGVSGGYTGELFF. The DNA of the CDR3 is TGCGCCAGCAGCTTGGGGGTGTCCGGGGGTTACACCGGGGAGCTGTTTTTT.

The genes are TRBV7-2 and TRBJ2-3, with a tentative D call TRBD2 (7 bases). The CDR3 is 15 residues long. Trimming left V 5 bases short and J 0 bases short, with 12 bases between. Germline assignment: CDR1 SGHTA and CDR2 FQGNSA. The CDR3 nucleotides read TGTGCCAGCAGCCGGGGGGCCTCTAGCACAGATACGCAGTATTTT. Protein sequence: CASSRGASSTDTQYF.

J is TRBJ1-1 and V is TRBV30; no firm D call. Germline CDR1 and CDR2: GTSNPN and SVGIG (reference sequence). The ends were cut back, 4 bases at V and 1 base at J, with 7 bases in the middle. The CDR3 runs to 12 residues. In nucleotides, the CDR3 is TGTGCCTGGAAAGAAGAGAACACTGAAGCTTTCTTT. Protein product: CAWKEENTEAFF.

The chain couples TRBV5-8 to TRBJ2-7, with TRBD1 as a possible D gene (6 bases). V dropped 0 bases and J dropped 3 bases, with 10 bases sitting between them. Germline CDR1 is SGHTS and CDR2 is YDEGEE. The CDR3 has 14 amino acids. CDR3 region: CASSLGTVLYEQYF. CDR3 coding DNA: TGTGCCAGCAGCTTGGGGACAGTACTCTACGAGCAGTACTTC.

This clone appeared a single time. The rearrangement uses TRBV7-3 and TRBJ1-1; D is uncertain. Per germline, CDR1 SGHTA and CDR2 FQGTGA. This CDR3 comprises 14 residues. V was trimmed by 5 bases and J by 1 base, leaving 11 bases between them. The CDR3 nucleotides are TGTGCCAGCAGCCCGGGTCCTACGAACACTGAAGCTTTCTTT. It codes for CASSPGPTNTEAFF.

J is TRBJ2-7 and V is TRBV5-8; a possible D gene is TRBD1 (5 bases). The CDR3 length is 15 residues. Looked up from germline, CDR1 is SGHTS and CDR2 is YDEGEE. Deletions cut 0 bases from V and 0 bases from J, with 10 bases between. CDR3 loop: CASSLAPGPSYEQYF. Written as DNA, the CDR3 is TGTGCCAGCAGCTTGGCTCCAGGGCCCTCCTACGAGCAGTACTTC.

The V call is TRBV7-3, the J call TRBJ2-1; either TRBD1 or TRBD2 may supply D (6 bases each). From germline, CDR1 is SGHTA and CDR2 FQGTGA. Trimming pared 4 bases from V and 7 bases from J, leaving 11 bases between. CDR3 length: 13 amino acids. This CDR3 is CASSSGGGNEQFF. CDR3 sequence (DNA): TGTGCCAGCAGCTCCGGAGGGGGTAATGAGCAGTTCTTC.

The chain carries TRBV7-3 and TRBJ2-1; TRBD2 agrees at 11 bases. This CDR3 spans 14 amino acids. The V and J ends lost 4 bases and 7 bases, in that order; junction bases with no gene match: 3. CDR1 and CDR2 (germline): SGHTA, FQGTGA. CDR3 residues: CASSSRLAGNEQFF. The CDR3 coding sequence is TGTGCCAGCAGCTCGCGACTAGCGGGGAATGAGCAGTTCTTC.

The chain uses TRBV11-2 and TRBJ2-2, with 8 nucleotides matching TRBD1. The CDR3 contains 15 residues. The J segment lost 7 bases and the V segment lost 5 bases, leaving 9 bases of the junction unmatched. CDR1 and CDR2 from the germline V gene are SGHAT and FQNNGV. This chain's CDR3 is CASSRDRSIGGELFF. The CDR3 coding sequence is TGTGCCAGCAGCCGGGACAGGAGTATCGGCGGGGAGCTGTTTTTT. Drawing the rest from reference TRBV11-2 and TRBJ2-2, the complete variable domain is EAGVAQSPRYKIIEKRQSVAFWCNPISGHATLYWYQQILGQGPKLLIQFQNNGVVDDSQLPKDRFSAERLKGVDSTLKIQPAKLEDSAVYLCASSRDRSIGGELFFGEGSRLTVL.

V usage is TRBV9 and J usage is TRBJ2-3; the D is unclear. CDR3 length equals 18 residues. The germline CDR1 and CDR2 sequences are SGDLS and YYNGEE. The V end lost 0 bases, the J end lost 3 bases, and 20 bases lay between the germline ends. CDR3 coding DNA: TGTGCCAGCAGCGTAGAATTAATCGGAGCAGGTCGGACAGATACGCAGTATTTT. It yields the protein CASSVELIGAGRTDTQYF.

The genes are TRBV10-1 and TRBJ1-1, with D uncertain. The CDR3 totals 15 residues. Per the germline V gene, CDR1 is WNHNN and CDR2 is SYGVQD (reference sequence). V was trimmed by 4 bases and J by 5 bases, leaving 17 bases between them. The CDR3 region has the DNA TGCGCCAGCAGTGTTCGGTTAGAAAGGCGGACTGAAGCTTTCTTT. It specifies CASSVRLERRTEAFF.

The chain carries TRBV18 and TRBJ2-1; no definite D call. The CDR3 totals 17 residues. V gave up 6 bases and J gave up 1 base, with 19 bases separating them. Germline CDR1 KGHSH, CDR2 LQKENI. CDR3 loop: CASSPLVTPQSYNEQFF. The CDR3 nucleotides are TGTGCCAGCTCCCCTTTGGTAACTCCCCAGTCCTACAATGAGCAGTTCTTC.

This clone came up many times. The CDR3 here is CASSRGGASGYTF. The CDR3 DNA sequence: TGTGCCAGCAGTCGAGGAGGGGCTAGTGGCTACACCTTC. This sequence joins TRBV7-2 and TRBJ1-2; D may be TRBD1 (5 bases). Germline lookup yields CDR1 SGHTA and CDR2 FQGNSA. The CDR3 is 13 amino acids. V was shortened by 6 bases and J by 7 bases, with 15 bases between the two germline ends.

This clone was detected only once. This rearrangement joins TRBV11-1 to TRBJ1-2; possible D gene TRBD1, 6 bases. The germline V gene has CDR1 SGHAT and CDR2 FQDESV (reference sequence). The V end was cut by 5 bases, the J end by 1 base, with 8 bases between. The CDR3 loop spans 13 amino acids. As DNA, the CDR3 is TGTGCCAGCAGCCAGGGGTTTAACTATGGCTACACCTTC. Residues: CASSQGFNYGYTF. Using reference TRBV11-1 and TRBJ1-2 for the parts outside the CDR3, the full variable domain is EAEVAQSPRYKITEKSQAVAFWCDPISGHATLYWYRQILGQGPELLVQFQDESVVDDSQLPKDRFSAERLKGVDSTLKIQPAELGDSAMYLCASSQGFNYGYTFGSGTRLTVV.

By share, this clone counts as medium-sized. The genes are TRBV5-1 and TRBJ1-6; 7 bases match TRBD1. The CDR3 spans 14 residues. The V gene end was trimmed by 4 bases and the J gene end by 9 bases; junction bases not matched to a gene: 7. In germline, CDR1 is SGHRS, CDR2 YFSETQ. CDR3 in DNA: TGCGCCAGCAGCCAGACAGGGACCTCTTCACCCCTCCACTTT. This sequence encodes CASSQTGTSSPLHF.

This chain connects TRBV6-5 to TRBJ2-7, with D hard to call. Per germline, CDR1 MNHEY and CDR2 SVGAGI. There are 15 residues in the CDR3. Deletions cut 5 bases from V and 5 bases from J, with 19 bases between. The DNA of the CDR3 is TGTGCCAGCAGTGCCGACCCGACAAGTCCCCACGAGCAGTACTTC. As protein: CASSADPTSPHEQYF.

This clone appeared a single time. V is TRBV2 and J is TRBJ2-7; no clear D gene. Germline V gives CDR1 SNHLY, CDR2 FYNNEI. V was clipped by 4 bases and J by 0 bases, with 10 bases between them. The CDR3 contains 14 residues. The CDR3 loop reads CASSGAANSYEQYF. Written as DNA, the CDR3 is TGTGCCAGCAGTGGGGCAGCAAACTCCTACGAGCAGTACTTC.

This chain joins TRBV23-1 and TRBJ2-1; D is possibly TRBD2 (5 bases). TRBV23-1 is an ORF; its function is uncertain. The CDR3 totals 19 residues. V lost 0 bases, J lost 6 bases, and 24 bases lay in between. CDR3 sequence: CASSQSFTSLELEGNEQFF. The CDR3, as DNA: TGCGCCAGCAGTCAATCGTTCACATCACTAGAGTTAGAAGGCAATGAGCAGTTCTTC.